What follows are 9 T cell receptor beta chains derived from one specimen sequenced in a study of blood T cell repertoires in COVID-19. Profiling relied on immunoSEQ multiplex PCR, and the TCRdb table lists in-frame clones only, not all of them. The table has about 100,000 clones, about nine tenths seen once. Sequencing was carried out using peripheral blood. These receptors came from a man aged 45 to 65 with acute or convalescent COVID-19.

This rearrangement joins TRBV28 to TRBJ1-2; D is perhaps TRBD1 (5 bases). V gave up 8 bases and J gave up 6 bases, with 25 bases separating them. CDR1 and CDR2 from the germline V gene are MDHEN and SYDVKM. The length of the CDR3 is 16 residues. In nucleotides, the CDR3 is TGTGCCAGCTCTCTTTCAGTGATGGGGCGAATCCATGGCTACACCTTC. It is translated as CASSLSVMGRIHGYTF.

This chain joins TRBV18 and TRBJ2-7; 11 bases are a match to TRBD2. The CDR3 extends over 16 amino acids. From germline, CDR1 is KGHSH and CDR2 LQKENI. V was clipped by 5 bases and J by 0 bases; unmatched bases: 6. The CDR3 DNA follows: TGTGCCAGCTCATCAACAGGGACTAGCGGCTCCTACGAGCAGTACTTC. It codes for CASSSTGTSGSYEQYF.

This clone was seen a single time. The genes are TRBV6-1 and TRBJ2-5, with 9 bases identical to TRBD2. CDR1 MNHNS and CDR2 SASEGT come from the germline V gene. After removal of 4 bases from V and 4 bases from J, the junction contained 10 bases not matched to a gene. CDR3 length: 16 amino acids. This CDR3 reads CASSAGSGLAVETQYF. The CDR3, as DNA: TGTGCCAGCAGTGCGGGGTCGGGACTAGCAGTAGAGACCCAGTACTTC.

The genes are TRBV10-3 and TRBJ2-1; the match to TRBD2 covers 15 bases. Germline CDR1 is ENHRY and CDR2 is SYGVKD. V shed 3 bases and J 6 bases; nucleotides not matched to a gene: 3. This CDR3 is 16 amino acids long. The CDR3 region has the DNA TGTGCCATCAGTGAACCGGGACTAGCGGGAGGCAATGAGCAGTTCTTC. Translating it yields CAISEPGLAGGNEQFF.

The V call is TRBV28, the J call TRBJ2-2, with 7 bases identical to TRBD1. CDR1 MDHEN and CDR2 SYDVKM come from the germline V gene. The ends lost 1 base at V and 0 bases at J; junction bases unmatched: 2. The CDR3 is made up of 16 amino acids. The CDR3 nucleotides read TGTGCCAGCAGTTTATCCGGGACAGCGAACACCGGGGAGCTGTTTTTT. Amino acids: CASSLSGTANTGELFF.

V is TRBV5-1 and J is TRBJ2-1; 10 bases agree with TRBD1. The CDR3 totals 15 residues. Germline loops: CDR1 SGHRS, CDR2 YFSETQ. J was trimmed by 6 bases and V by 3 bases; bases with no gene match: 6. CDR3 residues: CASSSPGTGANEQFF. In DNA form, the CDR3 reads TGCGCCAGCAGCTCCCCCGGGACAGGGGCCAATGAGCAGTTCTTC.

The chain uses TRBV28 and TRBJ1-1; D is perhaps TRBD1 (5 bases). Germline V gives CDR1 MDHEN, CDR2 SYDVKM. Trimming left V 3 bases short and J 4 bases short, with 12 bases between. The CDR3 is made up of 14 amino acids. The CDR3 nucleotides are TGTGCCAGCAGTTTTTCGCGACAGCTCACTGAAGCTTTCTTT. This sequence encodes CASSFSRQLTEAFF. The full variable domain, with the rest looked up from reference TRBV28 and TRBJ1-1, is DVKVTQSSRYLVKRTGEKVFLECVQDMDHENMFWYRQDPGLGLRLIYFSYDVKMKEKGDIPEGYSVSREKKERFSLILESASTNQTSMYLCASSFSRQLTEAFFGQGTRLTVV.

The genes are TRBV24-1 and TRBJ2-3; 7 bases line up with TRBD2. Per germline, CDR1 KGHDR and CDR2 SFDVKD. The length of the CDR3 is 15 residues. Losses at the gene ends were 3 bases for V and 5 bases for J; bases not matched to a gene: 7. CDR3 DNA: TGTGCCACCAGTGATGGCGGGAGAGGGCGAGATACGCAGTATTTT. It translates to CATSDGGRGRDTQYF.

This sequence joins TRBV5-6 and TRBJ2-5; D is possibly TRBD1 (6 bases). The V and J ends lost 3 bases and 6 bases respectively, with 21 bases between them. The CDR3 sequence is 16 residues long. Germline V gene data show CDR1 as SGHDT and CDR2 as YYEEEE. The CDR3 sequence: CASSSIRVGDTKTQYF. Written as DNA, the CDR3 is TGTGCCAGCAGCTCTATCAGGGTCGGGGACACGAAGACCCAGTACTTC.